The rows below give T cell receptor beta chains drawn from one sample of a study of blood T cell repertoires in COVID-19. Produced via immunoSEQ multiplex PCR; TCRdb's table is partial and in-frame only. The table lists some 350,000 clones, 80% to 90% of them singletons. The sequenced material came from peripheral blood. The source of these receptors is a man younger than 40 with active or convalescent COVID-19. Each CDR3 is given with its conserved first and last residue. Each record gives: D gene, J gene, clone size, V gene, CDR3 DNA, CDR3 protein. A D gene is named only where the DNA matches it firmly. Clone size is not always given. Where it is, it says once, few, many or a class for expanded clones.

D: TRBD1; J: TRBJ1-2; size: .; V: TRBV6-6; DNA: TGTGCCAGCGACGGACAGGGCGCAAACTATGGCTACACCTTC; CDR3: CASDGQGANYGYTF
D: .; J: TRBJ1-1; size: .; V: TRBV2; DNA: TGTGCCAGCAGGGAGGACAGTCCGAATGAAGCTTTCTTT; CDR3: CASREDSPNEAFF
D: .; J: TRBJ2-7; size: .; V: TRBV7-2; DNA: TGTGCCAGCAGCCCGTCTAGTAGGTGGCAGTACTTC; CDR3: CASSPSSRWQYF
D: .; J: TRBJ2-1; size: .; V: TRBV5-6; DNA: TGTGCCAGCAGCTCCTGGACTATTTTAGGCGGGCAGTTCTTC; CDR3: CASSSWTILGGQFF
D: TRBD2; J: TRBJ2-7; size: .; V: TRBV11-2; DNA: TGTGCCAGCAGCTTAGATCGACTAGCGGGAGGGACCTACGAGCAGTACTTC; CDR3: CASSLDRLAGGTYEQYF
D: .; J: TRBJ2-7; size: .; V: TRBV10-1; DNA: TGCGCCAGCTTGATTCGGGACAACTCCTACGAGCAGTACTTC; CDR3: CASLIRDNSYEQYF
D: TRBD2; J: TRBJ2-7; size: .; V: TRBV2; DNA: TGTGCCAGCATTCGGACTAGCGGATCCTACGAGCAGTACTTC; CDR3: CASIRTSGSYEQYF
D: TRBD2; J: TRBJ2-1; size: .; V: TRBV29-1; DNA: TGCAGCGTGTCCCCCCACGGGGGGGCCACAAATGAGCAGTTCTTC; CDR3: CSVSPHGGATNEQFF
D: .; J: TRBJ1-3; size: .; V: TRBV7-9; DNA: TGTGCCAGCCGGAGCGGACGGAACTCTGGAAACACCATATATTTT; CDR3: CASRSGRNSGNTIYF
D: .; J: TRBJ1-4; size: few; V: TRBV5-6; DNA: TGTGCCAGCAGCTTGGTAGCAGCCTATAATGAAAAACTGTTTTTT; CDR3: CASSLVAAYNEKLFF
D: TRBD1; J: TRBJ1-2; size: .; V: TRBV9; DNA: TGTGCCAGCAGCGTAGCCCGGACAGGGTCGGGTGGCTACACCTTC; CDR3: CASSVARTGSGGYTF
D: .; J: TRBJ2-7; size: .; V: TRBV7-2; DNA: TGTGCCAGCAGCCCCGCTCCGGGGTTCTCCTACGAGCAGTACTTC; CDR3: CASSPAPGFSYEQYF
D: .; J: TRBJ1-3; size: .; V: TRBV11-2; DNA: TGTGCCAGCAGCTTTGGGCAGGGAAAGATCGGAAACACCATATATTTT; CDR3: CASSFGQGKIGNTIYF
D: .; J: TRBJ1-5; size: .; V: TRBV28; DNA: TGTGCCAGCAGACACAGACGCCTCAATCAGCCCCAGCATTTT; CDR3: CASRHRRLNQPQHF
D: .; J: TRBJ1-4; size: .; V: TRBV7-9; DNA: TGTGCCACCAAAGGGAGCGCAACTAATGAAAAACTGTTTTTT; CDR3: CATKGSATNEKLFF
D: .; J: TRBJ2-5; size: .; V: TRBV18; DNA: TGTGCCAGCTCACCAATTGCACGAGCGGAGACCCAGTACTTC; CDR3: CASSPIARAETQYF
D: TRBD2; J: TRBJ2-2; size: .; V: TRBV7-6; DNA: TGTGCCAGCAGCCACCCTGGCGGGGGACGGGTGACCGGGGAGCTGTTTTTT; CDR3: CASSHPGGGRVTGELFF
D: .; J: TRBJ1-5; size: .; V: TRBV2; DNA: TGTGCCAGCAGTTATGCAGGGGCTAGCAATCAGCCCCAGCATTTT; CDR3: CASSYAGASNQPQHF
D: .; J: TRBJ1-6; size: .; V: TRBV6-6; DNA: TGTGCCAGCACCCATGACGGGAATTCACCCCTCCACTTT; CDR3: CASTHDGNSPLHF
D: TRBD2; J: TRBJ2-1; size: .; V: TRBV13; DNA: TGTGCCAGCAGCTCCTCCAGCGGGGCCTACAATGAGCAGTTCTTC; CDR3: CASSSSSGAYNEQFF
D: .; J: TRBJ1-5; size: .; V: TRBV6-5; DNA: TGTGCCAGCAGTTCGACAGTAAACAATCAGCCCCAGCATTTT; CDR3: CASSSTVNNQPQHF
D: .; J: TRBJ1-5; size: .; V: TRBV12-3/TRBV12-4; DNA: TGTGCCAGCAGTTTAGCGGCCACGCAGCATTTT; CDR3: CASSLAATQHF
D: TRBD2; J: TRBJ2-5; size: few; V: TRBV5-4; DNA: TGTGCCAGCAGCTTGAAGGCTAGCGGAGAAGGTAGAGAGACCCAGTACTTC; CDR3: CASSLKASGEGRETQYF
D: .; J: TRBJ1-1; size: .; V: TRBV5-1; DNA: TGCGCCAGCAGCCTCACCGGGGATCTGAACACTGAAGCTTTCTTT; CDR3: CASSLTGDLNTEAFF
D: TRBD2; J: TRBJ2-1; size: .; V: TRBV19; DNA: TGTGCCAGTAGTATAATGGCGGGAGGGCCTTTTGAGCAGTTCTTC; CDR3: CASSIMAGGPFEQFF
D: .; J: TRBJ1-1; size: .; V: TRBV7-2; DNA: TGTGCCAGCGGAGGAGGGGCCTTGAACACTGAAGCTTTCTTT; CDR3: CASGGGALNTEAFF
D: .; J: TRBJ1-2; size: .; V: TRBV6-5; DNA: TGTGCCAGCAGCCAACAGGTTCGCTATGGCTACACCTTC; CDR3: CASSQQVRYGYTF
D: .; J: TRBJ1-1; size: few; V: TRBV6-5; DNA: TGTGCCAGCACCACAGGGATAAACACTGAAGCTTTCTTT; CDR3: CASTTGINTEAFF
D: .; J: TRBJ2-1; size: .; V: TRBV20-1; DNA: TGCAGTGCCGGCAGGGACAATGAGCAGTTCTTC; CDR3: CSAGRDNEQFF
D: .; J: TRBJ1-3; size: .; V: TRBV28; DNA: TGTGCCAGCAGTATACAGACAGGATTCTGGAACACCATATATTTT; CDR3: CASSIQTGFWNTIYF
D: TRBD2; J: TRBJ2-3; size: .; V: TRBV2; DNA: TGTGCCAGCCACACAATAGCGGGGGGCGGAGCGGATACGCAGTATTTT; CDR3: CASHTIAGGGADTQYF
D: .; J: TRBJ2-6; size: .; V: TRBV3-1/TRBV3-2; DNA: TGTGCCAGCAGCCAAGATACTGGGGCCAACGTCCTGACTTTC; CDR3: CASSQDTGANVLTF
D: .; J: TRBJ2-3; size: .; V: TRBV24-1; DNA: TGTGCCACCAGTGATTTTGGGTCGGGTTGGTACGGGGGCACAGATACGCAGTATTTT; CDR3: CATSDFGSGWYGGTDTQYF